This T cell receptor (beta chain) was profiled in a study of shared clonotypes between healthy human individuals. The naive CD8 population came from CD45RO-negative cells selected for CCR7, without terminally differentiated effector memory CD45RA+ cells. CDR1 and CDR2 (germline): SNHLY, FYNNEI. After removal of 6 bases from V and 1 base from J, the junction contained 6 bases not matched to a gene. This CDR3 comprises 16 residues. TCRdb's table, derived via immunoSEQ multiplex PCR, lists solely in-frame clones and lacks some. Of millions of clones listed, about 95% are singletons. The rearrangement links TRBV2 to TRBJ2-3; 11 bases agree with TRBD2. The sequenced sample was naive CD8+ T cells sorted from blood. This sequence was found in a man between 18 and 29 years old in good health. The CDR3 DNA sequence: TGTGCCAGCAGGTCACTAGCGGGAGATCGCACAGATACGCAGTATTTT. Its translation: CASRSLAGDRTDTQYF. Full variable domain (missing parts from reference TRBV2 and TRBJ2-3): EPEVTQTPSHQVTQMGQEVILRCVPISNHLYFYWYRQILGQKVEFLVSFYNNEISEKSEIFDDQFSVERPDGSNFTLKIRSTKLEDSAMYFCASRSLAGDRTDTQYFGPGTRLTVL.